Shown below are 23 T cell receptor beta chains from a single sample sequenced in a study of shared clonotypes between healthy human individuals (dated by TCRdb to between 2020 and 2021). Library preparation employed the immunoSEQ multiplex PCR assay. TCRdb holds this immuneACCESS table with in-frame rearrangements only. Some clones are missing; in checked studies, unresolved V genes explain under half, and the rest has no known cause. For this sample there are some 1.4 million clones; approximately 97% appear just once. 0.95% to 1.5% of the sample lies in the top ten. The material sequenced was naive CD4+ T cells sorted from blood. Reading the label with the study, this specimen's cell subset or site is: CD45RA+ positively selected. These TCRs come from a man aged 30 to 45 in good health.

The sample holds one count of this clone. The chain recombines TRBV9 with TRBJ2-3, with 9 bases fitting TRBD1. The CDR3 spans 17 residues. Germline V gene data show CDR1 as SGDLS and CDR2 as YYNGEE. The trim removed 0 bases at V and 4 bases at J, leaving 9 bases unmatched. The DNA for the CDR3 is TGTGCCAGCAGCGTAGCGAACAGGGGGCGCGGATCAGATACGCAGTATTTT. This codes for CASSVANRGRGSDTQYF.

V gene TRBV28 combines with J gene TRBJ2-5, with D unresolved. The V gene's germline CDR1 is MDHEN and CDR2 SYDVKM. The CDR3 totals 13 residues. The V end was cut by 2 bases, the J end by 4 bases, with 8 bases between. The CDR3 sequence is CASSLVAPETQYF. Written as DNA, the CDR3 is TGTGCCAGCAGTTTAGTCGCCCCAGAGACCCAGTACTTC.

This clone has only one observation. This chain uses TRBV2 with TRBJ2-5; D uncertain. V was clipped by 4 bases and J by 7 bases, with 13 bases between them. CDR3 length equals 13 residues. Germline loops: CDR1 SNHLY, CDR2 FYNNEI. The chain's CDR3 is CASSVTGTGTQYF. CDR3 coding DNA: TGTGCCAGCAGTGTAACGGGCACGGGGACCCAGTACTTC.

Details on this clone: Other nucleotide sequences from this sample produce the same CDR3. The V call is TRBV10-3, the J call TRBJ1-1; D gene ambiguous. The CDR3 is 13 amino acids. The V and J ends lost 4 bases and 4 bases respectively, with 10 bases between them. CDR1 is ENHRY and CDR2 is SYGVKD in the germline V gene. The CDR3 nucleotides are TGTGCCATCAGTGGCACAGTAGGCACTGAAGCTTTCTTT. Translating gives CAISGTVGTEAFF.

V is TRBV5-6 and J is TRBJ2-1; 9 bases agree with TRBD2. The germline CDR1 and CDR2 sequences are SGHDT and YYEEEE. The V gene end was trimmed by 3 bases and the J gene end by 7 bases; junction bases not matched to a gene: 14. The CDR3 loop spans 17 amino acids. The CDR3 loop reads CASSSLPAGGPSNEQFF. The CDR3 nucleotides are TGTGCCAGCAGCTCCCTCCCTGCGGGAGGGCCCTCGAATGAGCAGTTCTTC.

About this clone: Within the sample, other DNA sequences also encode this same CDR3. The chain is built from TRBV5-1 and TRBJ2-7; tentative D call: TRBD2 (6 bases). CDR3 length: 15 residues. The V end was cut by 0 bases, the J end by 3 bases, with 13 bases between. Germline V gene lookup returns CDR1 SGHRS and CDR2 YFSETQ. The CDR3 loop is CASSLAPGLSYEQYF. CDR3 DNA sequence: TGCGCCAGCAGCTTGGCCCCGGGACTCAGCTACGAGCAGTACTTC.

This chain connects TRBV6-5 to TRBJ1-1, with D hard to call. This CDR3 is 13 amino acids long. V was shortened by 4 bases and J by 3 bases, with 9 bases between the two germline ends. CDR1 and CDR2 from the germline V gene are MNHEY and SVGAGI. In DNA, the CDR3 is TGTGCCAGCAGTTTGGTAAAGGACACTGAAGCTTTCTTT. It translates to CASSLVKDTEAFF.

The rearrangement links TRBV18 to TRBJ2-5; 8 bases agree with TRBD2. Trimming cost V 6 bases and J 4 bases; bases outside gene matches: 13. Germline CDR1 reads KGHSH; CDR2 reads LQKENI. The CDR3 consists of 16 residues. CDR3 protein: CASSHVAGTNRETQYF. In nucleotides, the CDR3 is TGTGCCAGCTCGCACGTAGCGGGAACAAATCGAGAGACCCAGTACTTC.

This rearrangement joins TRBV7-6 to TRBJ1-1; D not certain. From germline, CDR1 is SGHVS and CDR2 FNYEAQ. V lost 5 bases and J lost 10, with 14 bases in between. The CDR3 extends over 12 amino acids. The CDR3 sequence is CASSPDSRVAFF. DNA for the CDR3: TGTGCCAGCAGCCCTGACTCGAGGGTAGCTTTCTTT. The full variable domain, with the rest looked up from reference TRBV7-6 and TRBJ1-1, is GAGVSQSPRYKVTKRGQDVALRCDPISGHVSLYWYRQALGQGPEFLTYFNYEAQQDKSGLPNDRFSAERPEGSISTLTIQRTEQRDSAMYRCASSPDSRVAFFGQGTRLTVV.

In regard to this clone: This sample also contains other DNA sequences that code for the same CDR3. This sequence joins TRBV19 and TRBJ2-3, with D unclear. Deletions cut 5 bases from V and 4 bases from J, with 10 bases between. CDR3 length: 13 amino acids. Germline V lookup: CDR1 LNHDA, CDR2 SQIVND (reference sequence). CDR3 amino acids: CASSPRTADTQYF. The CDR3 DNA is TGTGCCAGTAGTCCCCGGACCGCAGATACGCAGTATTTT.

The gene calls are TRBV5-6 and TRBJ2-7; the D gene is possibly TRBD1 (6 bases). V was cut by 0 bases and J by 3 bases, with 13 bases left in between. The CDR3 contains 15 residues. Germline V gene sequence: CDR1 SGHDT, CDR2 YYEEEE. The CDR3 protein is CASSLGTVLYYEQYF. CDR3 bases: TGTGCCAGCAGCTTGGGGACAGTATTATACTACGAGCAGTACTTC.

The chain carries TRBV2 and TRBJ2-3; D may be TRBD2 (5 bases). This CDR3 spans 13 amino acids. The germline V gene encodes CDR1 SNHLY and CDR2 FYNNEI. The V gene lost 6 bases and the J gene lost 1 base, with 8 bases spanning the gap. CDR3 sequence (DNA): TGTGCCAGCAGCGGGATCCGCACAGATACGCAGTATTTT. Its translation: CASSGIRTDTQYF.

J is TRBJ2-7 and V is TRBV5-1; D might be TRBD1 or TRBD2, each matching 5 bases. CDR1 and CDR2 (germline): SGHRS, YFSETQ. This CDR3 has 14 amino acids. The V and J ends lost 8 bases and 0 bases respectively, with 15 bases between them. CDR3 nucleotides: TGCGCCAGTAGAACCACGGGGACCTCCTACGAGCAGTACTTC. It specifies CASRTTGTSYEQYF.

This chain joins TRBV13 and TRBJ2-7; the match to TRBD1 covers 10 bases. Germline V CDR1 and CDR2: PRHDT, FYEKMQ (reference sequence). J lost 3 bases, V lost 3 bases, and 5 bases had no gene match. This CDR3 region has 15 residues. The CDR3 reads CASSFGQGGFYEQYF. Here the CDR3 DNA reads TGTGCCAGCAGCTTCGGACAGGGGGGTTTCTACGAGCAGTACTTC.

This chain uses TRBV6-5 with TRBJ1-2, with D hard to call. The germline V and J ends were trimmed by 4 bases and 9 bases, with 18 bases remaining between them. The germline CDR1 and CDR2 sequences are MNHEY and SVGAGI. CDR3 size: 14 residues. CDR3 loop: CASSSPSASASYTF. CDR3 DNA sequence: TGTGCCAGCAGTTCCCCCTCGGCCTCTGCTAGCTACACCTTC.

For this clone: Other DNA sequences from this sample encode an identical CDR3 as well. The V and J genes are TRBV7-2 and TRBJ1-4, with 8 bases fitting TRBD1. Per germline, CDR1 SGHTA and CDR2 FQGNSA. This CDR3 contains 14 residues. V was pared by 3 bases and J by 5 bases, with 2 bases of the junction left unmatched. Here the CDR3 reads CASSFGTGNEKLFF. CDR3 nucleotide sequence: TGTGCCAGCAGCTTCGGGACAGGAAATGAAAAACTGTTTTTT.

This chain connects TRBV2 to TRBJ2-1, with 11 bases aligning to TRBD2. Germline V lookup: CDR1 SNHLY, CDR2 FYNNEI. The CDR3 is made up of 17 amino acids. With 7 bases clipped from V and 6 bases from J, the junction kept 14 bases outside the gene matches. The CDR3, as DNA: TGTGCCAGCATCGCCCCAAAGGGACTAGCGGATTTCAATGAGCAGTTCTTC. It translates to CASIAPKGLADFNEQFF. The complete variable domain, with remaining parts taken from reference TRBV2 and TRBJ2-1, reads EPEVTQTPSHQVTQMGQEVILRCVPISNHLYFYWYRQILGQKVEFLVSFYNNEISEKSEIFDDQFSVERPDGSNFTLKIRSTKLEDSAMYFCASIAPKGLADFNEQFFGPGTRLTVL.

The chain links TRBV18 to TRBJ2-2; 8 nucleotides match TRBD1. This CDR3 contains 15 residues. Trimming cost V 4 bases and J 7 bases; bases outside gene matches: 8. Germline V lookup: CDR1 KGHSH, CDR2 LQKENI. This chain's CDR3 is CASSRTGKGIGELFF. The CDR3 bases are TGTGCCAGCTCACGGACAGGGAAAGGGATCGGGGAGCTGTTTTTT.

The sample holds one count of this clone. The genes are TRBV28 and TRBJ2-1; 8 bases line up with TRBD2. This CDR3 contains 14 residues. Germline V gene data show CDR1 as MDHEN and CDR2 as SYDVKM. V trimming: 7 bases; J trimming: 3 bases; junction bases outside the gene matches: 5. This CDR3 reads CASIASGSYNEQFF. The CDR3 DNA is TGTGCCAGCATCGCCAGCGGGAGCTACAATGAGCAGTTCTTC.

J is TRBJ1-2 and V is TRBV19, with a tentative D call TRBD1 (5 bases). This CDR3 spans 15 amino acids. Germline V gene sequence: CDR1 LNHDA, CDR2 SQIVND (reference sequence). Deletions cut 0 bases from V and 4 bases from J, with 12 bases between. CDR3 in amino acids: CASSIDRQGTYGYTF. The CDR3 DNA reads TGTGCCAGTAGTATAGATCGCCAGGGAACCTATGGCTACACCTTC.

The V and J genes are TRBV12-5 and TRBJ2-2, with D perhaps TRBD1 (6 bases). Germline-derived CDR1 and CDR2 are LGHNT and FRNRAP. The CDR3 extends over 14 amino acids. V was pared by 1 base and J by 7 bases, with 10 bases between. The CDR3 DNA is TGTGCTAGTGGTTTGGACAGGGCTATCGGGGAGCTGTTTTTT. Amino acid sequence: CASGLDRAIGELFF.

The chain employs TRBV11-2 and TRBJ1-1, with D perhaps TRBD1 (5 bases). The germline V gene encodes CDR1 SGHAT and CDR2 FQNNGV. Trimming removed 5 bases at V and 4 bases at J, with 20 bases between. The CDR3 loop spans 16 amino acids. The CDR3 region has the DNA TGTGCCAGCAGCCCCCGTGATGGTGGGGGGATCACTGAAGCTTTCTTT. Protein sequence: CASSPRDGGGITEAFF.

This chain joins TRBV5-1 and TRBJ1-1; 8 bases are shared with TRBD1. The CDR3 totals 15 residues. The V and J ends lost 3 bases and 11 bases, in that order; junction bases with no gene match: 15. Germline CDR1 SGHRS, CDR2 YFSETQ. CDR3 in DNA: TGCGCCAGCAGCTCTTCCGGGACAGGATCTTATATGGCTTTCTTT. It specifies CASSSSGTGSYMAFF.